Presented here are 4 T cell receptor beta chains from one specimen sequenced in a study of identical twins. A single record per CDR3 protein comes from TCRdb applying MiXCR to the 5' RACE reads. The sample has roughly 770,000 distinct CDR3 sequences; 15% to 20% are singletons. These data were also filed under a second study, of T cells expressing NK-cell markers.

The sample was PBMCs. These receptors came from a woman between 18 and 29 years old in good health.

The sample holds a few counts of this clonotype. The V and J genes are TRBV27 and TRBJ1-2; 7 bases map to TRBD1. Germline CDR1 MNHEY, CDR2 SMNVEV (reference sequence). The trim removed 5 bases at V and 4 bases at J, leaving 10 bases unmatched. The CDR3 consists of 15 residues. CDR3 region: CASSLRRQGLYGYTF. DNA for the CDR3: TGTGCCAGCAGTCTCAGGCGACAGGGCCTCTATGGCTACACCTTC.

This clonotype occurred a few times. V usage is TRBV6-4 and J usage is TRBJ1-5; 11 nucleotides agree with TRBD1. J was trimmed by 6 bases and V by 5 bases; bases with no gene match: 6. CDR1 and CDR2 (germline): MRHNA, SNTAGT. This CDR3 comprises 15 residues. The CDR3 sequence: CASSRTGGLGQPQHF. CDR3 nucleotide sequence: TGTGCCAGCAGTCGGACAGGGGGCCTAGGTCAGCCCCAGCATTTT.

The chain is built from TRBV4-1 and TRBJ2-7; 9 nucleotides match TRBD2. Germline-derived CDR1 and CDR2 are MGHRA and YSYEKL. V gave up 3 bases and J gave up 2 bases; unmatched junction bases: 2. The CDR3 runs 14 residues. The CDR3 DNA reads TGCGCCAGCAGCCATCAGCGGGGGGCCTACGAGCAGTACTTC. It yields the protein CASSHQRGAYEQYF.

V gene TRBV12-3 or TRBV12-4 combines with J gene TRBJ2-7, with D possibly matching TRBD2 (6 bases). The CDR3 is made up of 14 amino acids. The V end lost 6 bases, the J end lost 2 bases, and 14 bases lay between the germline ends. This CDR3 reads CASSAGEAAYEQYF. The CDR3 DNA follows: TGTGCCAGCAGCGCCGGGGAGGCGGCCTACGAGCAGTACTTC.